This TCR beta chain emerged from a study of T cell repertoires in cytomegalovirus infection. The CDR3 extends over 15 amino acids. Trimming took 6 bases from V and 5 from J, leaving 16 bases between them. Germline loops: CDR1 LNHDA, CDR2 SQIVND (reference sequence). There are a few counts of this clonotype. The antigen is unknown. TCRdb reprocessed the reads with MiXCR, giving one entry per CDR3 protein. The sample carries hundreds of thousands of distinct CDR3 sequences, under 35% recorded once. The sample in question was cultured PBMCs, obtained from culture after CMV antigen stimulation. The chain recombines TRBV19 with TRBJ1-4; D unclear. The receptor was isolated from a human donor in good health (CMV status not recorded). Some clones in this sample may be carry-over from other donors' samples. CDR3 bases: TGTGCCAGTAGAGCCCTACAGCCCACCAATGAAAAACTGTTTTTT. Protein: CASRALQPTNEKLFF.